This T cell receptor (beta chain) derives from a study of T cells in Graves' hyperthyroidism and ophthalmopathy (dated 2019 in TCRdb). For context, the study as a whole: Peripheral blood samples were taken at the time of initial diagnosis, prior to any treatment. To identify TCR V-J signatures that set the groups apart, the researchers used a discovery cohort of more than 95 patients, made up of about 44 with Graves' ophthalmopathy and some 60 with stable Graves' hyperthyroidism. The 100 or so discovery patients were divided at random into training and test sets in a 7:3 ratio. In addition, the study compared T-cell repertoires in thyroid tissue and in blood from about 6 Graves' hyperthyroidism patients. After blood sampling, hyperthyroidism patients were treated with methimazole at a starting dose of 30 mg daily, and ophthalmopathy patients were treated with high-dose intravenous methylprednisolone. According to the paper, TCR Vbeta CDR3 sequencing was carried out on about 140 peripheral blood samples, which came from approximately 43 ophthalmopathy, 75 or so hyperthyroidism and roughly 17 progressor patients. Prospective prediction of ophthalmopathy was tested in an independent validation cohort consisting of roughly 20 hyperthyroidism patients and around 16 patients who later progressed to ophthalmopathy.

This clonotype was seen a handful of times. Its antigen is still unknown. It has no much larger one-base neighbor in the sample; base qualities were not kept. The germline V gene gives CDR1 as MDHEN and CDR2 as SYDVKM. Spanning cysteine to phenylalanine, the CDR3 consists of 16 amino acids. CDR3 DNA only is kept here, 48 bases in frame from base 1. At the junction V is shortened by 5 bases and J by 3 bases; bases outside the gene matches: 10. Stable Graves' hyperthyroidism was defined as no progression to ophthalmopathy during 18 months of follow-up. Hyperthyroidism patients were aged 18 to 65 years and newly diagnosed, with disease duration of less than 2 months. Exclusion was applied to patients with uncontrolled infections, other autoimmune diseases, pregnancy or lactation. Clinical symptoms, serum thyroxine and TRAb, thyroid ultrasound, and orbital computed tomography formed the basis for the diagnoses. PBMCs were separated from under 12 ml of fresh peripheral blood using Ficoll-Paque density gradient centrifugation. Total RNA was extracted with Trizol reagent, and quality was checked on an Agilent 2100 Bioanalyzer.

Results and caveats for the whole study, not just this receptor: Sample size was not statistically predetermined, and blinding of investigators to group allocation was not performed. During validation, the model predicted progression to ophthalmopathy a median of about 6.5 months ahead of onset, with more than 60% sensitivity and roughly 75% specificity. Most expanded thyroid clonotypes (frequency above 0.001) were also found in blood, which suggests that blood repertoires may mirror thyroid immune responses. A 13 V-J signature model separated ophthalmopathy from stable hyperthyroidism, with approximately 86% sensitivity and 81% to 83% specificity in cross-validation and 80%/75% in testing.

Amplification of TCR beta CDR3 regions was carried out from RNA transcripts. The first round of RT-PCR for the TCR CDR3 was performed with the HTBI primer set and the Qiagen OneStep RT-PCR kit. Libraries were constructed in a second round of multiplex PCR, after which size selection and purification were carried out. The libraries were sequenced on an Illumina HiSeq2000 using paired-end 100 bp reads. The study's processing was this. SOAPnuke was used to process the raw data, with reads discarded if the reads contained adapters or uncalled bases, had a mean Phred below 15, or lacked an exact constant-primer or identifier match. COPE v1.2.5 was used to merge the high-quality paired reads, and each unique nucleotide sequence was defined as a clonotype. Clonotypes were aligned to IMGT TRBV, TRBD and TRBJ reference segments using MiTCR v1.1. Only V-J combinations with frequency above 0.0001, covering 99.2% of repertoires, were analysed. The TCS score was defined as the ratio of F50 (clonal expansion) to E x V (chaos), calculated using BLOSUM62-based TCRdist between CDR3 peptides within each V-J. Welch's t-statistics and random forest reduced around 520 V-J features to 13, which were used in a naive Bayes classifier (R e1071). In-frame beta chains were kept once TCRdb had trimmed the public reads at Q25 with fastp and called clones with MiXCR. Merged by CDR3 protein, the rows form single entries marked with the most common genes and DNA. The V and J calls were not made by the authors but by TCRdb's processing. The sample table contains 700,000 or so distinct CDR3 sequences; only one count was recorded for roughly 15% of them. Together, the top ten hold approximately 8% of the sample.

Material for sequencing was blood. The sequence was obtained from a man between 18 and 35 years old with Graves' hyperthyroidism. The V and J segments used are TRBV28 and TRBJ2-7, with 10 central nucleotides matching TRBD1. The DNA sequence is TGTGCCAGCAGTACCGCCCGGGACAGGGGTCTCTACGAGCAGTACTTC. Its protein reads: CASSTARDRGLYEQYF.